What follows describes a single T cell receptor beta chain. The sample is drawn from a study of blood T cell repertoires in COVID-19. Authors' analysis steps: Reference gene primers were amplified, and this amplification served to estimate nucleated cell counts. Produced via immunoSEQ multiplex PCR; TCRdb's table is partial and in-frame only. V, J and clone size were drawn from that table, and D and trimming were deduced from the DNA. The table records about 190,000 clones, approximately 90% of them present only once. There are 13 residues in the CDR3. With 2 bases removed from V and 3 bases from J, the gap between germline ends came to 8 bases. Germline V gene lookup returns CDR1 PRHDT and CDR2 FYEKMQ (reference sequence).

V gene TRBV13 combines with J gene TRBJ2-7; D may be TRBD1 (6 bases). Sequencing used peripheral blood. This sequence originates from a woman between 35 and 50 years old who had recovered from COVID-19. The chain's CDR3 is CASSLKQGYEQYF. CDR3 in DNA: TGTGCCAGCAGCTTAAAACAGGGCTACGAGCAGTACTTC.